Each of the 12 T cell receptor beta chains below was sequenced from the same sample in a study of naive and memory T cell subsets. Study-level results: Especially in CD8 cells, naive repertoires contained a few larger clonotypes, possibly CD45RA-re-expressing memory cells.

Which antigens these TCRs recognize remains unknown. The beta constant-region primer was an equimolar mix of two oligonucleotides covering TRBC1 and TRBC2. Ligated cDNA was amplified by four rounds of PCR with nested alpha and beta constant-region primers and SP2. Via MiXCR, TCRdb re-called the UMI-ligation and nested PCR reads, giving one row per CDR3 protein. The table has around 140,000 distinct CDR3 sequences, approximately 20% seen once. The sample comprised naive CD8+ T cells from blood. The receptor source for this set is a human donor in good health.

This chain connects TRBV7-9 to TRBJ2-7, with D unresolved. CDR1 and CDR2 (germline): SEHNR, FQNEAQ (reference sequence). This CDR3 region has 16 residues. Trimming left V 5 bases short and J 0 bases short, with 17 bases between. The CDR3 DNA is TGTGCCAGCAGCCCGTCCCCCCGTAGTAGCTCCTACGAGCAGTACTTC. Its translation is CASSPSPRSSSYEQYF. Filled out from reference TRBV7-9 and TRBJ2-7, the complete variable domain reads DTGVSQNPRHKITKRGQNVTFRCDPISEHNRLYWYRQTLGQGPEFLTYFQNEAQLEKSRLLSDRFSAERPKGSFSTLEIQRTEQGDSAMYLCASSPSPRSSSYEQYFGPGTRLTVT.

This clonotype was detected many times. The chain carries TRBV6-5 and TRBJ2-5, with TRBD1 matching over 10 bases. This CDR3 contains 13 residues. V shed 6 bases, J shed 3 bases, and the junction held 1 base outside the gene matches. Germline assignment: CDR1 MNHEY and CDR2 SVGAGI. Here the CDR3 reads CASRGTGEETQYF. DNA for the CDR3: TGTGCCAGCAGGGGGACAGGGGAAGAGACCCAGTACTTC.

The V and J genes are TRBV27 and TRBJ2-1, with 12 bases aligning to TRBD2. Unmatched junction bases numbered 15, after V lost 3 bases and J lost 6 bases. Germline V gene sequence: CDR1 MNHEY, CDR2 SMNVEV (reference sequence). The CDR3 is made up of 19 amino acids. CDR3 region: CASSFLTSGRRSLGNEQFF. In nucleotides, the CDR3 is TGTGCCAGCAGTTTCCTAACTAGCGGGAGGAGATCACTCGGCAATGAGCAGTTCTTC.

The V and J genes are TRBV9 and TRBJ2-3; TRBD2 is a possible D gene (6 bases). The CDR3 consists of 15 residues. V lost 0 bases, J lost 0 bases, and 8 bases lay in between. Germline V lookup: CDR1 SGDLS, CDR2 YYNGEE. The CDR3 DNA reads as TGTGCCAGCAGCGTAGCGGGGGAAAGCACAGATACGCAGTATTTT. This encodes CASSVAGESTDTQYF.

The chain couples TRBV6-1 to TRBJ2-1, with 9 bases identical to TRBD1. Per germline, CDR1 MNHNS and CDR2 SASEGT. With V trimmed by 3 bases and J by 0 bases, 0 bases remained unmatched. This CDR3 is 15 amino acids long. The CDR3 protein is CASSETGGSYNEQFF. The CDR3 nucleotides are TGTGCCAGCAGTGAGACAGGGGGCTCCTACAATGAGCAGTTCTTC.

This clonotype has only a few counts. DNA for the CDR3: TGCAGCGTTGGCGGGGGACAGGGTATCCTCTTTGAGCAGTTCTTC. Translating it yields CSVGGGQGILFEQFF. The V and J genes are TRBV29-1 and TRBJ2-1; 9 positions agree with TRBD1. Looked up from germline, CDR1 is SQVTM and CDR2 is ANQGSEA. The CDR3 runs 15 residues. Trimming cost V 4 bases and J 9 bases; bases outside gene matches: 13.

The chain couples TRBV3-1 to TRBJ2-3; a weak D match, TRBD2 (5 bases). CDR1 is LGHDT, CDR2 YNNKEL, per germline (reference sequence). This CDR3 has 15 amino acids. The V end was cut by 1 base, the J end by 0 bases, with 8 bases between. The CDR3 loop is CASSQVGGSTDTQYF. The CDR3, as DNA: TGTGCCAGCAGCCAAGTTGGCGGGAGCACAGATACGCAGTATTTT.

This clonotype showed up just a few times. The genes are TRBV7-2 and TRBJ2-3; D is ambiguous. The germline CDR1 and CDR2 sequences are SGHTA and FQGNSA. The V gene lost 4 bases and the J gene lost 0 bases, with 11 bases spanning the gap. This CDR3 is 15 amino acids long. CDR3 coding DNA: TGTGCCAGCAGCTCGAACTACGGTAGCACAGATACGCAGTATTTT. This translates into CASSSNYGSTDTQYF. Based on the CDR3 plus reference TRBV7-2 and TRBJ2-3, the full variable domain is GAGVSQSPSNKVTEKGKDVELRCDPISGHTALYWYRQSLGQGLEFLIYFQGNSAPDKSGLPSDRFSAERTGGSVSTLTIQRTQQEDSAVYLCASSSNYGSTDTQYFGPGTRLTVL.

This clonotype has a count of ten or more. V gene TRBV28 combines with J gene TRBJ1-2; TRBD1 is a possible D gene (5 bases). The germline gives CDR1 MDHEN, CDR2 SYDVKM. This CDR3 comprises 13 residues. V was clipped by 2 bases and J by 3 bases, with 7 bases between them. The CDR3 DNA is TGTGCCAGCAGTTTAACGGGGGACTATGGCTACACCTTC. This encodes CASSLTGDYGYTF.

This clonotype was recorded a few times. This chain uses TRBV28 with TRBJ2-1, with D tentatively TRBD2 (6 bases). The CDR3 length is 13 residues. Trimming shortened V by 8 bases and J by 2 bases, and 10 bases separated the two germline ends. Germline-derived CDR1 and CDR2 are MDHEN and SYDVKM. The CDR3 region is CASWGEAYNEQFF. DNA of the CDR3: TGTGCCAGCTGGGGGGAGGCCTACAATGAGCAGTTCTTC.

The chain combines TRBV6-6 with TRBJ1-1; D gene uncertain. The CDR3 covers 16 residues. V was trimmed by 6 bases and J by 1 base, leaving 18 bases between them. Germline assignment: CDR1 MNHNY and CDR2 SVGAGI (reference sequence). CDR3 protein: CASRQVGGGPNTEAFF. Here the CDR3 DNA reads TGTGCCAGCAGACAAGTCGGAGGAGGGCCGAACACTGAAGCTTTCTTT.

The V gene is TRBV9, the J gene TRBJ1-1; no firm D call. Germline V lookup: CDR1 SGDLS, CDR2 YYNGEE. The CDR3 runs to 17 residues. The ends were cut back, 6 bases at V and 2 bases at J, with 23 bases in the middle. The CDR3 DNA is TGTGCCAGCACCCAACACCCCGGTCCCCGAATCAACACTGAAGCTTTCTTT. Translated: CASTQHPGPRINTEAFF.